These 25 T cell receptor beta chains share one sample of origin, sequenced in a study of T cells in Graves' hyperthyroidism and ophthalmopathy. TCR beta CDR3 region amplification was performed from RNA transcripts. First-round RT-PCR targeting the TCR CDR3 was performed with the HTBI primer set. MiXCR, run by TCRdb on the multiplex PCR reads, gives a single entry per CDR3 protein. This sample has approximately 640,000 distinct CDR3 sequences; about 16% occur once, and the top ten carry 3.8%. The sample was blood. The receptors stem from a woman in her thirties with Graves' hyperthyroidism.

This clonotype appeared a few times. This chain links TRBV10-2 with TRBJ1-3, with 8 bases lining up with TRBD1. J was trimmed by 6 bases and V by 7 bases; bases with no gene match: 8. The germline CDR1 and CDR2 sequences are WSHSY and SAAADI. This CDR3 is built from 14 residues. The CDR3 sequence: CASKSTGGVNTIYF. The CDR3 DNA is TGCGCCAGCAAGAGTACAGGGGGAGTAAACACCATATATTTT.

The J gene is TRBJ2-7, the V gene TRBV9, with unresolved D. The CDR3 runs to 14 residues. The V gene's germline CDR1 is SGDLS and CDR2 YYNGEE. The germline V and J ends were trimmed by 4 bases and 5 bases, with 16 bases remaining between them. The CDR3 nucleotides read TGTGCCAGCAGCCCGTCGACGTACTACAACGAGCAGTACTTC. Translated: CASSPSTYYNEQYF.

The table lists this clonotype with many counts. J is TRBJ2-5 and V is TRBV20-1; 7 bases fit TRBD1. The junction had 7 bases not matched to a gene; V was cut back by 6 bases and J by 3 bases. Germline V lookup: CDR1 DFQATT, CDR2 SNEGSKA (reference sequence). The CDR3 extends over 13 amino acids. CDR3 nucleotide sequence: TGCAGTGCCCAAGACAGGGTCGAAGAGACCCAGTACTTC. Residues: CSAQDRVEETQYF.

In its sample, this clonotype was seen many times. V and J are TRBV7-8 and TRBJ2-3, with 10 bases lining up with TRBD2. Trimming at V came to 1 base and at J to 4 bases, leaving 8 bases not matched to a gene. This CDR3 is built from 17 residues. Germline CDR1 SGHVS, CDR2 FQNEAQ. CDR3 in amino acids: CASSLDPAGGPPDTQYF. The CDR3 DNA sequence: TGTGCCAGCAGCTTAGACCCAGCGGGAGGGCCGCCAGATACGCAGTATTTT.

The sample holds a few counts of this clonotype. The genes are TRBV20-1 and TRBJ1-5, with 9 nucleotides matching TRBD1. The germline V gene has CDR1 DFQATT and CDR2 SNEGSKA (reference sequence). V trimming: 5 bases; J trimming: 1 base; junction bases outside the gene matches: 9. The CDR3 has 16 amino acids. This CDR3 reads CSARTGVGISNQPQHF. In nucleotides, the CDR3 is TGCAGTGCTCGGACAGGGGTCGGGATAAGCAATCAGCCCCAGCATTTT.

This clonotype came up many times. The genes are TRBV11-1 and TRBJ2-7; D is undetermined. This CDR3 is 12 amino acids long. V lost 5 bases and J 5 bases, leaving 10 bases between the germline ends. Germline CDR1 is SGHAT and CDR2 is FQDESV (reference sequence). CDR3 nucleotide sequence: TGTGCCAGCAGCAACCATCAGGACGAGCAGTACTTC. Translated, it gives CASSNHQDEQYF. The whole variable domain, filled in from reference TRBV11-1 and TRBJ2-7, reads EAEVAQSPRYKITEKSQAVAFWCDPISGHATLYWYRQILGQGPELLVQFQDESVVDDSQLPKDRFSAERLKGVDSTLKIQPAELGDSAMYLCASSNHQDEQYFGPGTRLTVT.

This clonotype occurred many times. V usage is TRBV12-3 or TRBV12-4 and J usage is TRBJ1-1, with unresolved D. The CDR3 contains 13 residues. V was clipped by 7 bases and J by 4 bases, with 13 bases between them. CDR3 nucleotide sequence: TGTGCCAGCAATCTGGGTAGTGGCACTGAAGCTTTCTTT. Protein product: CASNLGSGTEAFF.

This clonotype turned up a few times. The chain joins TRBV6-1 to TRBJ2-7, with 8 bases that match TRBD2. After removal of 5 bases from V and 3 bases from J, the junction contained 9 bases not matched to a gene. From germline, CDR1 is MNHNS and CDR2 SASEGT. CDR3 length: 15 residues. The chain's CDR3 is CASSPLAGGYYEQYF. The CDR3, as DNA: TGTGCCAGCAGTCCTCTCGCGGGGGGTTACTACGAGCAGTACTTC.

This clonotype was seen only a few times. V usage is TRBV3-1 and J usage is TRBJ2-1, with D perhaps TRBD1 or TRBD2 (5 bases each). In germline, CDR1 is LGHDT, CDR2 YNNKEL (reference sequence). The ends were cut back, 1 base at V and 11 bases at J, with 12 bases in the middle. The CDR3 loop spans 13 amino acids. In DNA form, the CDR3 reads TGTGCCAGCAGCCAAGGCCCGGGACCGCAGCAGTTCTTC. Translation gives CASSQGPGPQQFF.

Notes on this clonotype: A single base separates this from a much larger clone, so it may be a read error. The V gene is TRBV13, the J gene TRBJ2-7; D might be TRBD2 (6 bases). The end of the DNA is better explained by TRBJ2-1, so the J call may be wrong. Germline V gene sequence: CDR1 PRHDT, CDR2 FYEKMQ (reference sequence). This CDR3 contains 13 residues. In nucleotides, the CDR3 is TGTGCCAGCAGTGACGGGAGCACCTACGAGCAGTTCTTC. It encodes CASSDGSTYEQFF.

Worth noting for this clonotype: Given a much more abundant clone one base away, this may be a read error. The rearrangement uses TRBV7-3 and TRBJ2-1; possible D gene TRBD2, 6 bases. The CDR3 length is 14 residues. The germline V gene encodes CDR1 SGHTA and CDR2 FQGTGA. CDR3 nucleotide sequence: TGTGCCAGCACCCGGACTACCTCCTACAATGAGCAGTCCTTC. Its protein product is CASTRTTSYNEQSF.

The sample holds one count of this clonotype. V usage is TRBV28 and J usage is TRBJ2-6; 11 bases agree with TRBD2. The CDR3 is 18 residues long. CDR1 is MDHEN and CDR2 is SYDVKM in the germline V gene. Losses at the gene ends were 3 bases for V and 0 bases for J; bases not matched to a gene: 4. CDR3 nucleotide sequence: TGTGCCAGCAGTTTCACTAGCGGGGGCTTCTCTGGGGCCAACGTCCTGACTTTC. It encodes CASSFTSGGFSGANVLTF.

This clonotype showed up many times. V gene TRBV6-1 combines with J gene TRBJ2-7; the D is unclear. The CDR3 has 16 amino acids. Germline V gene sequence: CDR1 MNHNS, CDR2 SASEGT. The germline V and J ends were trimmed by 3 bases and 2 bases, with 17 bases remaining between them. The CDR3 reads CASSDSHTSTTYEQYF. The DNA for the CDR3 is TGTGCCAGCAGTGATTCTCACACGTCAACCACCTACGAGCAGTACTTC.

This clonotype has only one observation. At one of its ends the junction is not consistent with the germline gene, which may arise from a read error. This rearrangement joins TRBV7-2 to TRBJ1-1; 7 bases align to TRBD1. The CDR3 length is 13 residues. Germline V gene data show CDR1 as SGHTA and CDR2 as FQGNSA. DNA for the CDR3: TGTGCCGGCAGCTTACAGGGGCACACTGAAGCTTTCTTT. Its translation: CAGSLQGHTEAFF.

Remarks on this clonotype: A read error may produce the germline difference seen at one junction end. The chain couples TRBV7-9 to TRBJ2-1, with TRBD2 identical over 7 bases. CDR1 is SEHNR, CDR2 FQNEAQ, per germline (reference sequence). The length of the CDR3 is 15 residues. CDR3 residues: CASSQDLGLVNEQFF. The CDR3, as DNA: TGCGCCAGCAGCCAAGACCTAGGACTAGTGAATGAGCAGTTCTTC.

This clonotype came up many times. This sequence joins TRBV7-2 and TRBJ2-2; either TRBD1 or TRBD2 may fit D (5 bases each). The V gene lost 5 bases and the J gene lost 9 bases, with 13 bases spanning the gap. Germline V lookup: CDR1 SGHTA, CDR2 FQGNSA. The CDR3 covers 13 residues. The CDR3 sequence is CASSPRGDRELFF. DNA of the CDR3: TGTGCCAGCAGCCCCCGTGGGGACCGGGAGCTGTTTTTT.

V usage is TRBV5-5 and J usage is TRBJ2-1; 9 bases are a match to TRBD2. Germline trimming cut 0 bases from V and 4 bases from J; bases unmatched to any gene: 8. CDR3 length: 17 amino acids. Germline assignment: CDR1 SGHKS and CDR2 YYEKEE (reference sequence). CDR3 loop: CASSLGVVAGEYNEQFF. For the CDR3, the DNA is TGTGCCAGCAGCTTGGGAGTGGTAGCGGGAGAATACAATGAGCAGTTCTTC.

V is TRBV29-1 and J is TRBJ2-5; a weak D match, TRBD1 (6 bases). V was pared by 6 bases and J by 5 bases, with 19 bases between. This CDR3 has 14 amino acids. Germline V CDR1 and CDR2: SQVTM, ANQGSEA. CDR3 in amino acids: CSVYTTGLGETQYF. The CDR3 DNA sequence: TGCAGCGTCTATACGACAGGTCTCGGGGAGACCCAGTACTTC.

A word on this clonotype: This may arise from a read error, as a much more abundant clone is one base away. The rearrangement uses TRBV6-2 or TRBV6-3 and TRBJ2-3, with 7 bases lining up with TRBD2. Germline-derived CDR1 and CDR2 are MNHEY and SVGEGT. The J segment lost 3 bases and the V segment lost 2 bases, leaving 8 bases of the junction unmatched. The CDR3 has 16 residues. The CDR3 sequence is CASSYPIPGGTDTQYF. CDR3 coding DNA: TGTGCCAGCAGTTACCCGATTCCGGGAGGTACAGATACGCAGTATTTT.

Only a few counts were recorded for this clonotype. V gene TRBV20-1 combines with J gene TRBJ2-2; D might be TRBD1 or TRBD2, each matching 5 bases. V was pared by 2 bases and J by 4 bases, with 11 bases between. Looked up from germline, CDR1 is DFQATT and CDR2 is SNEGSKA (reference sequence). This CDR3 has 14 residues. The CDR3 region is CSARLSGTTGELFF. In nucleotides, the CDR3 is TGCAGTGCTAGATTGTCAGGGACCACCGGGGAGCTGTTTTTT.

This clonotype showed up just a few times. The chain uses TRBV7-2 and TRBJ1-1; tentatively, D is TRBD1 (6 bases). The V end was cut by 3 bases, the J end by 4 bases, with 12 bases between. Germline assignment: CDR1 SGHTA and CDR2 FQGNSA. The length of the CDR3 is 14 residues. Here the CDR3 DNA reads TGTGCCAGCAGCTTCGGGCAGGGGATCACTGAAGCTTTCTTT. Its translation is CASSFGQGITEAFF.

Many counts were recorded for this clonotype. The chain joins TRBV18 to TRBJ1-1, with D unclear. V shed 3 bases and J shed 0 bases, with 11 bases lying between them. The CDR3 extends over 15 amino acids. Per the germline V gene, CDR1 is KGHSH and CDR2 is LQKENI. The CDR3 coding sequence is TGTGCCAGCTCACCCGGCCGGATCATGAACACTGAAGCTTTCTTT. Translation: CASSPGRIMNTEAFF.

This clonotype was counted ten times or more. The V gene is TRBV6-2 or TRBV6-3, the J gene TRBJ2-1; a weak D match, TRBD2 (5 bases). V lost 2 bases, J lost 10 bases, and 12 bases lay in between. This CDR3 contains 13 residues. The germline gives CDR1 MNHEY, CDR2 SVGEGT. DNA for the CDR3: TGTGCCAGCAGTTACACTAGTGGGTACGAGCAGTTCTTC. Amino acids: CASSYTSGYEQFF.

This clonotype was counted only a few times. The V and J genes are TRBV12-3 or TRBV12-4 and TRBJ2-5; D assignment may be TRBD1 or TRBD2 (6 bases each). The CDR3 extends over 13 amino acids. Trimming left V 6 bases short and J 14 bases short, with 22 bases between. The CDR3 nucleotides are TGTGCCAGCAGCCTCGGGACTGCCGGGGGCCCATACTTC. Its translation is CASSLGTAGGPYF.

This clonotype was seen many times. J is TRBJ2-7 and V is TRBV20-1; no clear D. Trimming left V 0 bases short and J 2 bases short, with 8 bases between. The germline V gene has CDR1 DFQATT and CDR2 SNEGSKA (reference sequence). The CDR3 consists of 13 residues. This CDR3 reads CSARDGTAYEQYF. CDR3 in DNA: TGCAGTGCTAGAGATGGAACAGCCTACGAGCAGTACTTC.